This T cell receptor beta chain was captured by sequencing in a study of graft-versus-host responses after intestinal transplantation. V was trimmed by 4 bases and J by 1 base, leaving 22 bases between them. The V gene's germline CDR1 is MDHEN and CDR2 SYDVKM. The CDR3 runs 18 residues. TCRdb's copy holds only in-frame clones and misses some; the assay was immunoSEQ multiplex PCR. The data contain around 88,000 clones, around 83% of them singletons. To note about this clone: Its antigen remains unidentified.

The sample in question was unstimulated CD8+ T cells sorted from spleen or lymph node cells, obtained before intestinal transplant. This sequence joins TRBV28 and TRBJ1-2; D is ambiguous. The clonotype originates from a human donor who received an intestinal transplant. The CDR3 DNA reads TGTGCCAGCAGTTCCGACCACAGTGCCCCAACCTTTAACTATGGCTACACCTTC. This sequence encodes CASSSDHSAPTFNYGYTF.